This TCR beta chain is from a study of T cell repertoires in cytomegalovirus infection (dated by TCRdb to between 2019 and 2020). At the level of the whole study: Recently identified HLA-C-restricted CMV epitopes, whose presentation resists viral immunomodulation, were targeted by peptide stimulations together with well-studied HLA-B-restricted epitopes. Donor HLA type was relevant to the analysis, because carriage of CMV infection together with the matching HLA type was indicated by public TCR beta signatures.

Study-wide findings and limitations: In both this cohort and an independent roughly 400-donor cohort, the cumulative frequency of public TCR beta family members distinguished carriers of CMV infection plus the relevant HLA type. The ex vivo response was dominated by HLA-C-restricted CMV-specific TCR beta clonotypes, which also provided the single most frequent clonotype in two of eight donors.

What the treatment or condition label conveys for this sample: in vitro stimulation with specific CMV peptide epitopes to enrich CMV-specific T cells. The sequencer was an Illumina HiSeq 1500. The public sequencing data were trimmed at Q25 with fastp and processed into clonotypes with MiXCR by TCRdb, which kept only in-frame beta chains. Entries are consolidated by CDR3 protein sequence, retaining the most common genes and DNA. The sample table records over 120,000 distinct CDR3 sequences; around 30% of these occur just once. Jointly, the top ten make up around 50% of the sample. Regarding this clonotype: The antigen it recognizes is unknown. Nothing much larger sits one base from this clone, and base qualities are not available.

The CDR3, from cysteine to phenylalanine, totals 18 residues. Just the 54-base CDR3 DNA is kept, in frame starting at base 1. The germline V gene (reference sequence) specifies LGHDT as CDR1 and YNNKEL as CDR2. Between the V and J ends, shortened by 2 bases and 0 bases respectively, the junction contains 17 bases. This TCR derives from a human donor in good health (CMV status not recorded). Some clones in this sample may be carry-over from other donors' samples. The sequences come from CD8+ T cells from cultured PBMCs, collected from culture after CMV antigen stimulation. The chain is assembled from TRBV3-1 and TRBJ2-1; no D gene can be assigned with confidence. The CDR3 reads as follows: CASSQLLRRSSSYNEQFF. The nucleotide sequence reads TGTGCCAGCAGCCAACTCCTCAGACGGTCCAGCTCCTACAATGAGCAGTTCTTC.